This passage covers 23 T cell receptor beta chains from one sample sequenced in a study of human T cells and chemical hapten exposure. Documented time point: pre-sensitization, week 0. Indicated treatment: therapeutic diphenylcyclopropenone sensitization with weekly scalp DPC. MiXCR was run by TCRdb on the RACE reads, yielding one entry per CDR3 protein. The sample gives roughly 250,000 distinct CDR3 sequences, about 9.4% of which show up once; approximately 2.3% is in the top ten. Sequencing used whole blood, obtained in connection with sensitization to the hapten diphenylcyclopropenone (DPC). These receptors all stem from a woman in her thirties or forties with alopecia areata. Some clones in this sample may be carry-over from other donors' samples.

This clonotype turned up a few times. At one end, the junction sequence differs from germline, possibly due to a read error. This chain joins TRBV7-7 and TRBJ2-5, with TRBD1 as a possible D gene (6 bases). This CDR3 has 14 amino acids. Germline CDR1 SSHAT, CDR2 FNYEAQ (reference sequence). The CDR3 DNA follows: TGTGCTAGCAGCTTAGGGGGACGCCAAGAGACCCAGTACTTC. Amino acid sequence: CASSLGGRQETQYF.

In its sample, this clonotype was seen many times. In DNA form, the CDR3 reads TGCAGCGTTTTCCCTATGGCTCGATTAAGCACTGAAGCTTTCTTT. Protein: CSVFPMARLSTEAFF. The chain recombines TRBV29-1 with TRBJ1-1; the D is unclear. From germline, CDR1 is SQVTM and CDR2 ANQGSEA. Trimming removed 5 bases at V and 4 bases at J, with 20 bases between. The CDR3 covers 15 residues.

The V gene is TRBV6-2 or TRBV6-3, the J gene TRBJ1-3; possible D gene TRBD1, 5 bases. The CDR3 runs to 13 residues. Trimming shortened V by 7 bases and J by 0 bases, and 7 bases separated the two germline ends. Looked up from germline, CDR1 is MNHEY and CDR2 is SVGEGT. The CDR3 DNA is TGTGCCAGCATGAGGGGCTCTGGAAACACCATATATTTT. It encodes CASMRGSGNTIYF.

Many counts were recorded for this clonotype. J is TRBJ2-1 and V is TRBV7-2, with 8 bases lining up with TRBD1. V shed 5 bases and J 3 bases; nucleotides not matched to a gene: 6. Germline assignment: CDR1 SGHTA and CDR2 FQGNSA. CDR3 length: 15 residues. CDR3 sequence: CASSPGTGYYNEQFF. CDR3 DNA sequence: TGTGCCAGCAGCCCGGGGACAGGTTACTACAATGAGCAGTTCTTC.

This clonotype occurred a few times. The CDR3 coding sequence is TGTGCCAGCGGCCACGGGGTTTCCTACGAGCAGTACTTC. Protein: CASGHGVSYEQYF. V gene TRBV25-1 combines with J gene TRBJ2-7; D perhaps matches TRBD2 (5 bases). The V end lost 8 bases, the J end lost 1 base, and 12 bases lay between the germline ends. The length of the CDR3 is 13 residues. Germline lookup yields CDR1 MGHDK and CDR2 SYGVNS.

This chain uses TRBV20-1 with TRBJ1-1; D is unclear. The CDR3 has 11 amino acids. V was trimmed by 5 bases and J by 2 bases, leaving 6 bases between them. The germline gives CDR1 DFQATT, CDR2 SNEGSKA (reference sequence). The CDR3 nucleotides are TGCAGTGCTCGTGAAAACACTGAAGCTTTCTTT. Encoded protein: CSARENTEAFF.

This clonotype has only a few counts. V usage is TRBV21-1 and J usage is TRBJ2-2; the D segment call TRBD1 is taken from the table without a DNA check. TRBV21-1 is a pseudogene segment. The CDR3 is 18 amino acids. In nucleotides, the CDR3 is TGTGCCAGCAGCAATCGTCGCGGACAGGGGACTCACACCGGGGAGCTGTTTTTT. Translating it yields CASSNRRGQGTHTGELFF.

The V gene is TRBV2, the J gene TRBJ1-2; D remains ambiguous. The CDR3 has 15 residues. Germline CDR1 and CDR2: SNHLY and FYNNEI. V shed 6 bases and J shed 4 bases, with 18 bases lying between them. The CDR3 sequence: CASSVSPEAGYGYTF. The DNA of the CDR3 is TGTGCCAGCAGCGTCTCTCCCGAAGCGGGCTATGGCTACACCTTC.

The V call is TRBV3-1, the J call TRBJ2-1, with no clear D. CDR1 and CDR2 (germline): LGHDT, YNNKEL (reference sequence). V was trimmed by 1 base and J by 0 bases, leaving 7 bases between them. CDR3 length equals 15 residues. This CDR3 is CASSQGASSYNEQFF. The CDR3 DNA is TGTGCCAGCAGCCAAGGGGCTTCCTCCTACAATGAGCAGTTCTTC.

The chain combines TRBV20-1 with TRBJ1-1, with no clear D. V lost 0 bases to trimming and J lost 0 bases, with 8 bases between them. The germline gives CDR1 DFQATT, CDR2 SNEGSKA (reference sequence). CDR3 length: 14 amino acids. CDR3 nucleotides: TGCAGTGCTAGAGATGCTACTGTGAACACTGAAGCTTTCTTT. This sequence encodes CSARDATVNTEAFF.

This clonotype was counted at least ten times. The chain couples TRBV9 to TRBJ2-2; no firm D call. The germline gives CDR1 SGDLS, CDR2 YYNGEE. The V and J ends lost 4 bases and 2 bases respectively, with 15 bases between them. This CDR3 is built from 16 residues. The CDR3 reads CASSIGGHTNTGELFF. The CDR3 DNA is TGTGCCAGCAGCATTGGCGGTCACACAAACACCGGGGAGCTGTTTTTT.

The CDR3 spells CASSPDRGYMNTEAFF. CDR3 sequence (DNA): TGTGCCAGCTCACCGGACAGGGGTTACATGAACACTGAAGCTTTCTTT. The chain combines TRBV18 with TRBJ1-1, with 9 positions matching TRBD1. Germline CDR1 KGHSH, CDR2 LQKENI. With V trimmed by 3 bases and J by 0 bases, 5 bases remained unmatched. The CDR3 spans 16 residues.

This clonotype was detected many times. CDR3 sequence (DNA): TGTGCCAGCAGATTCGGCCCCTATGGCTACACCTTC. Its protein product is CASRFGPYGYTF. The chain uses TRBV6-5 and TRBJ1-2, with D uncertain. The germline V and J ends were trimmed by 6 bases and 4 bases, with 9 bases remaining between them. Looked up from germline, CDR1 is MNHEY and CDR2 is SVGAGI. The CDR3 length is 12 residues.

The chain joins TRBV5-1 to TRBJ2-7; the D gene is possibly TRBD1 (6 bases). Germline V gene data show CDR1 as SGHRS and CDR2 as YFSETQ. Trimming removed 0 bases at V and 0 bases at J, with 13 bases between. The CDR3 is 16 amino acids. CDR3 DNA sequence: TGCGCCAGCAGCTTGGTCTGGGGGCCCAACTCCTACGAGCAGTACTTC. Translating it yields CASSLVWGPNSYEQYF.

This chain connects TRBV9 to TRBJ2-3; D is undetermined. Trimming shortened V by 2 bases and J by 1 base, and 14 bases separated the two germline ends. The CDR3 totals 16 residues. Germline assignment: CDR1 SGDLS and CDR2 YYNGEE. DNA for the CDR3: TGTGCCAGCAGCGTTACCCCCATGGACCGCACAGATACGCAGTATTTT. Protein product: CASSVTPMDRTDTQYF.

This clonotype was picked up a small number of times. The chain's CDR3 is CASSSRGPFSTDTQYF. The CDR3 DNA follows: TGTGCCAGCAGTTCGCGGGGCCCCTTTAGCACAGATACGCAGTATTTT. This sequence joins TRBV28 and TRBJ2-3; TRBD2 might be the D (6 bases). Trimming took off 4 bases at V and 0 bases at J, with 14 bases between the two ends. Germline-derived CDR1 and CDR2 are MDHEN and SYDVKM. This CDR3 has 16 amino acids.

A few counts support this clonotype. The rearrangement joins TRBV12-3 or TRBV12-4 to TRBJ2-5; 7 nucleotides line up with TRBD1. J lost 4 bases, V lost 5 bases, and 7 bases had no gene match. CDR3 length: 14 amino acids. CDR3 in DNA: TGTGCCAGCAGTCCCGACAGGGTTACAGAGACCCAGTACTTC. Amino acid sequence: CASSPDRVTETQYF.

The table lists this clonotype with a few counts. This chain joins TRBV29-1 and TRBJ2-2; 10 bases line up with TRBD2. The CDR3 contains 16 residues. Germline CDR1 SQVTM, CDR2 ANQGSEA. V lost 8 bases, J lost 1 base, and 10 bases stayed unmatched. CDR3 protein: CSPRLAGPLNTGELFF. DNA of the CDR3: TGCAGCCCTAGACTAGCGGGCCCACTGAACACCGGGGAGCTGTTTTTT.

The table lists this clonotype with a few counts. This chain connects TRBV20-1 to TRBJ2-7; no reliable D call. The CDR3 consists of 13 residues. Germline CDR1 and CDR2: DFQATT and SNEGSKA (reference sequence). The V gene lost 3 bases and the J gene lost 6 bases, with 15 bases spanning the gap. The CDR3 coding sequence is TGCAGTGCTAGCCCCAGGTTACTCTCCGAGCAGTACTTC. Translation gives CSASPRLLSEQYF.

This clonotype has more than one count but fewer than ten. This rearrangement joins TRBV18 to TRBJ1-2; D unclear. CDR1 is KGHSH, CDR2 LQKENI, per germline. The CDR3 has 14 amino acids. Trimming left V 3 bases short and J 4 bases short, with 12 bases between. The CDR3 here is CASSPTPRRYGYTF. CDR3 DNA sequence: TGTGCCAGCTCACCCACCCCAAGACGCTATGGCTACACCTTC.

The chain employs TRBV12-3 or TRBV12-4 and TRBJ2-1; TRBD2 agrees at 9 bases. The CDR3 contains 15 residues. V trimming: 3 bases; J trimming: 6 bases; junction bases outside the gene matches: 6. CDR3 amino acids: CASSFSGRLLNEQFF. CDR3 bases: TGTGCCAGCAGTTTTAGCGGGAGACTCCTCAATGAGCAGTTCTTC.

This chain joins TRBV7-2 and TRBJ2-7; no definite D call. Germline-derived CDR1 and CDR2 are SGHTA and FQGNSA. V was trimmed by 6 bases and J by 6 bases, leaving 15 bases between them. The CDR3 sequence is 13 residues long. This chain's CDR3 is CASRLPQVGEQYF. The CDR3, as DNA: TGTGCCAGCAGGCTTCCTCAGGTGGGCGAGCAGTACTTC.

The sample holds many counts of this clonotype. V usage is TRBV7-3 and J usage is TRBJ2-5; D is perhaps TRBD1 (5 bases). This CDR3 contains 13 residues. V was shortened by 4 bases and J by 5 bases, with 11 bases between the two germline ends. CDR1 is SGHTA, CDR2 FQGTGA, per germline. The CDR3 coding sequence is TGTGCCAGCAGCTCCGGCCAGGGTGAGACCCAGTACTTC. It yields the protein CASSSGQGETQYF. The full variable domain, completed using reference TRBV7-3 and TRBJ2-5, is GAGVSQTPSNKVTEKGKYVELRCDPISGHTALYWYRQSLGQGPEFLIYFQGTGAADDSGLPNDRFFAVRPEGSVSTLKIQRTERGDSAVYLCASSSGQGETQYFGPGTRLLVL.